These T cell receptor beta chains were read from a single sample in a study of cytomegalovirus exposure and HLA in healthy donors. TCRdb's copy holds only in-frame clones and misses some; the assay was immunoSEQ multiplex PCR. The sample has about 140,000 clones; around 78% are singletons. The sequencing sample was made of PBMCs. The source of these receptors is a male donor in good health and CMV-seronegative. Each CDR3 is given with its conserved first and last residue. The D gene is left open where the match is weak. Clone size is not always given. Where it is, it says once, few, many or a class for expanded clones.

clone size,D gene,J gene,V gene,CDR3 DNA,CDR3 protein
-,-,TRBJ2-5,TRBV9,TGTGCCAGCAGCGTAGGGGGAGGACTACAAGAGACCCAGTACTTC,CASSVGGGLQETQYF
-,-,TRBJ1-4,TRBV6-5,TGTGCCAGCAGTTCGGGAGGGGTTAATGAAAAACTGTTTTTT,CASSSGGVNEKLFF
-,TRBD1,TRBJ1-1,TRBV11-2,TGTGCCAGCACCCAGAGACAGGGGGCTGAAGCTTTCTTT,CASTQRQGAEAFF
-,TRBD1,TRBJ2-7,TRBV27,TGTGCCAGCCGATCGACAGGGCTTATTTCTTACTACGAGCAGTACTTC,CASRSTGLISYYEQYF
-,TRBD1,TRBJ1-5,TRBV30,TGTCCCTGGAGTGGGCCCGGGACAGGGAATCAGCCCCAGCATTTT,CPWSGPGTGNQPQHF
-,TRBD2,TRBJ2-2,TRBV14,TGTGCCAGCAGCCTCCGACTAGCGGGAAACACCGGGGAGCTGTTTTTT,CASSLRLAGNTGELFF
-,-,TRBJ1-2,TRBV7-6,TGTGCCAGCAGCTTAGGGGGAGACTATGGCTACACCTTC,CASSLGGDYGYTF
-,-,TRBJ2-2,TRBV2,TGTGCCAGCACCCTGGCTAGCGTGACGTACACCGGGGAGCTGTTTTTT,CASTLASVTYTGELFF
-,-,TRBJ1-1,TRBV10-1,TGCGCCAGCAGTGATCAGGCGAACACTGAAGCTTTCTTT,CASSDQANTEAFF
-,TRBD2,TRBJ2-1,TRBV11-2,TGTGCCAGCAGCTTAGATCTAGGTCTAGCGGGGACAGACAATGAGCAGTTCTTC,CASSLDLGLAGTDNEQFF
-,-,TRBJ1-5,TRBV7-2,TGTGCCAGCAGCTGGAAGGGGGTAGACAATCAGCCCCAGCATTTT,CASSWKGVDNQPQHF
-,TRBD1,TRBJ1-2,TRBV7-6,TGTGCCAGCAGCTTAGGGCGGACAGGCTATGGCTACACCTTC,CASSLGRTGYGYTF
-,TRBD2,TRBJ2-7,TRBV5-1,TGCGCCAGCAGCTTGTCAGCGGGGGGGACTTCCTACGAGCAGTACTTC,CASSLSAGGTSYEQYF
-,TRBD1,TRBJ1-5,TRBV27,TGTGCCAGCAGTGCTATATTTGGGACAGGGGGCGAGAGTAGCAATCAGCCCCAGCATTTT,CASSAIFGTGGESSNQPQHF
-,TRBD1,TRBJ2-3,TRBV19,TGTGCCAGTAGTCCCCCGAGGGACAGGGGGTTTACCACAGATACGCAGTATTTT,CASSPPRDRGFTTDTQYF
-,-,TRBJ2-1,TRBV15,TGTGCCACCAGCAGAGATAGTGGGACAAGGGCCAATGAGCAGTTCTTC,CATSRDSGTRANEQFF
-,TRBD2,TRBJ2-5,TRBV9,TGTGCCAGCAGCGTAGCTGGTAGCGGGGGGGCCTATGAGACCCAGTACTTC,CASSVAGSGGAYETQYF
-,-,TRBJ1-2,TRBV9,TGTGCCAGCAGCGTAGGCCTCACAGGGAACTATGGCTACCCCTTC,CASSVGLTGNYGYPF
-,-,TRBJ1-3,TRBV30,TGTGCCTGGACTGAGGGCCCGAGCTCTGGAAACACCATATATTTT,CAWTEGPSSGNTIYF
few,TRBD2,TRBJ2-7,TRBV5-6,TGTGCCAGCAGCCCTGACAGTAGACTAGCGGGAGTGAAGTCCTACGAGCAGTACTTC,CASSPDSRLAGVKSYEQYF
-,TRBD1,TRBJ2-7,TRBV7-2,TGTGCCAGCGGGACAGGGGCTTCCTACGAGCAGTACTTC,CASGTGASYEQYF
-,TRBD1,TRBJ1-1,TRBV19,TGTGCCAGTAGTGCCGGATCGGGACAGAGGAACACTGAAGCTTTCTTT,CASSAGSGQRNTEAFF
-,TRBD1,TRBJ2-7,TRBV30,TGTGCCTGGACCCGGGACAGGGGATACGAGCAGTACTTC,CAWTRDRGYEQYF
-,-,TRBJ2-7,TRBV6-5,TGTGCCAGCAGTTACTCCCCAGGGGGGTACGAGCAGTACTTC,CASSYSPGGYEQYF
-,TRBD2,TRBJ2-3,TRBV4-1,TGCGCCAGCAGCCAAGGACTAGCGGCGCAGTATTTT,CASSQGLAAQYF
once,-,TRBJ1-2,TRBV19,TGTGCCAGTAGTGTTGCGAGGGGGTCGGGCTATGGCTACACCTTC,CASSVARGSGYGYTF
-,TRBD1,TRBJ2-1,TRBV5-1,TGCGCCAGCAGCACGACAGGGGTCGATGAGCAGTTCTTC,CASSTTGVDEQFF
-,TRBD1,TRBJ2-5,TRBV30,TGTGCCTGGAGTCCTGGGACAGGGGGCCTACTCCAAGAGACCCAGTACTTC,CAWSPGTGGLLQETQYF
-,TRBD1,TRBJ1-2,TRBV27,TGTGCCAGCAGTTTGGTGGGGACAGAACCATATGGCTACACCTTC,CASSLVGTEPYGYTF
-,-,TRBJ1-5,TRBV30,TGTGCCTGGAGTGGGCGGAATAGCAATCAGCCCCAGCATTTT,CAWSGRNSNQPQHF
-,TRBD2,TRBJ2-7,TRBV29-1,TGCAGCCTGGGGACTAGCGGGAGTCATAGGGGCTACGAGCAGTACTTC,CSLGTSGSHRGYEQYF
-,TRBD2,TRBJ2-3,TRBV29-1,TGCAGCGTTGACGTGGGGGCGGGAGGGCGCACAGATACGCAGTATTTT,CSVDVGAGGRTDTQYF
-,-,TRBJ2-7,TRBV11-2,TGTGCCAGCAGCTTAGGTCAGTGGGAGCAGTACTTC,CASSLGQWEQYF
-,-,TRBJ2-3,TRBV7-2,TGTGCCAGCAGCTCTCCCCCTACGGATACGCAGTATTTT,CASSSPPTDTQYF
-,TRBD1,TRBJ1-5,TRBV10-3,TGTGCCATCAGTGTTCAACAGGGGGATCAGCCCCAGCATTTT,CAISVQQGDQPQHF
once,TRBD1,TRBJ1-5,TRBV19,TGTGCCAGTAGTAAGGGACAGGGGGCGAATTGGGGCAATCAGCCCCAGCATTTT,CASSKGQGANWGNQPQHF
-,-,TRBJ2-2,TRBV7-6,TGTGCCAGCAGCCGCCCGGCCGGGGAGCTGTTTTTT,CASSRPAGELFF
-,-,TRBJ1-5,TRBV7-8,TGTGCCAGCAGTATAGGAGGGACTCTAGGGAATCAGCCCCAGCATTTT,CASSIGGTLGNQPQHF
-,-,TRBJ1-1,TRBV19,TGTGCCAGTAGTATTCAGGGAAGTATGAACACTGAAGCTTTCTTT,CASSIQGSMNTEAFF
-,-,TRBJ2-7,TRBV5-1,TGCGCCAGCAGCTTGGAAAGGGGGGAGCAGTACTTC,CASSLERGEQYF
-,-,TRBJ1-2,TRBV6-1,TGTGCCAGCAGTGAATCAAGAGGGACATCTTGGGGCTACACCTTC,CASSESRGTSWGYTF
-,TRBD1,TRBJ2-5,TRBV18,TGTGCCAGCTCAAAGGGACAGGGAGAGACCCAGTACTTC,CASSKGQGETQYF
-,-,TRBJ2-3,TRBV27,TGTGCCAGCAGTTTATCGATTACCGCTGACACTAGCACAGATACGCAGTATTTT,CASSLSITADTSTDTQYF
-,TRBD1,TRBJ2-5,TRBV30,TGTGCCTGTCGGGACAGGGTCTATGAGACCCAGTACTTC,CACRDRVYETQYF
-,TRBD2,TRBJ2-7,TRBV27,TGTGCCAGCAGTTTAAGGCTAGCGGGACCTTACGAGCAGTACTTC,CASSLRLAGPYEQYF
-,-,TRBJ1-2,TRBV5-1,TGCGCCAGCAGCTTGGGGACTGGGGATGGCTACACCTTC,CASSLGTGDGYTF
-,-,TRBJ2-3,TRBV27,TGTGCCAGCGGGGGGTTGCTCCACACAGATACGCAGTATTTT,CASGGLLHTDTQYF
-,-,TRBJ1-2,TRBV18,TGTGCCAGCTCACCAATAGGGCAGGGCGGCCACTACACCTTC,CASSPIGQGGHYTF